Sequencing of this T cell receptor (beta chain) was carried out in a study of cytomegalovirus exposure and HLA in healthy donors. Study-level information: When over 300 donors were genotyped, about 81% of them were found to fall in the Caucasian-associated ancestry cluster.

Study results and caveats: Reports state that TCR beta sequences accurately predicted most subjects' HLA-A and HLA-B alleles. Among donors in an Asian-associated ancestry cluster, a later analysis reportedly found fewer N-insertions than the roughly 700-donor mean.

The V segment lost 2 bases and the J segment 4 bases; nucleotides outside the gene matches: 7. Germline CDR1 is LNHDA and CDR2 is SQIVND (reference sequence). This CDR3 is 15 amino acids long. Primers for the PCR totalled 60 Vbeta and 13 Jbeta. Here immunoSEQ multiplex PCR was the method, and the copy in TCRdb shows in-frame clones only, minus some. The profile shows some 150,000 clones, approximately 85% of them singletons. As for this clone: Its antigen remains unidentified.

The V gene is TRBV19, the J gene TRBJ2-5; 7 nucleotides match TRBD2. The source material was PBMCs. The sequence derives from a man aged 50 to 60 in good health and CMV-seropositive. In DNA, the CDR3 is TGTGCCAGTAGTATAAACCGGGGGGACGGAGAGACCCAGTACTTC. Translated: CASSINRGDGETQYF.